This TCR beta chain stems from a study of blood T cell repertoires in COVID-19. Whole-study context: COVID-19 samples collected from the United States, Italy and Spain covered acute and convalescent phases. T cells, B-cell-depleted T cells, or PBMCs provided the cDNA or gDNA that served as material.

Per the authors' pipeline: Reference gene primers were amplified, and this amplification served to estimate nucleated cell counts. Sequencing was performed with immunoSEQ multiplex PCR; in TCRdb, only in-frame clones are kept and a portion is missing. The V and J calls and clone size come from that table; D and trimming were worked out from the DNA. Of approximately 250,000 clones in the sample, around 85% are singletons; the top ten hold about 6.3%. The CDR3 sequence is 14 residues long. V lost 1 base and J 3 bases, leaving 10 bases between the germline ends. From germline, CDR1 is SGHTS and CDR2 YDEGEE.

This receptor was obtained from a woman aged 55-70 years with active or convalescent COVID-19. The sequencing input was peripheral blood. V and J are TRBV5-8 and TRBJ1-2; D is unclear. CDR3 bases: TGTGCCAGCAGCTTGTCTGGGAGTTACTATGGCTACACCTTC. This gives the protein CASSLSGSYYGYTF.